Below are 25 T cell receptor beta chains sequenced from a single sample in a study of blood T cells in healthy people across ages. Combining a sample-barcoded 5' primer with a J-beta primer mix, a second PCR ran for roughly 7 to 12 cycles. From the 5' RACE reads, TCRdb called clonotypes with MiXCR, one entry per CDR3 protein. Of about 1.5 million distinct CDR3 sequences detected, about 43% appear once; the ten largest clones hold 7% to 9%. The specimen was blood. The receptors were sampled from a woman between 18 and 30 years old in good health.

The rearrangement links TRBV7-9 to TRBJ2-5; D may be TRBD1 (6 bases). The DNA end lines up better with TRBJ2-7; the J call may be wrong. In germline, CDR1 is SEHNR, CDR2 FQNEAQ (reference sequence). There are 15 residues in the CDR3. Here the CDR3 reads CASSSDRRTGYEQYF. The CDR3 coding sequence is TGTGCCAGCAGCTCGGACCGGCGAACAGGGTACGAGCAGTACTTC.

The chain carries TRBV12-3 or TRBV12-4 and TRBJ2-5, with TRBD1 identical over 7 bases. With the DNA end fitting TRBJ2-7 better, the J assignment may be wrong. The CDR3 totals 15 residues. CDR3 loop: CASSLGGTEPYEQYF. The CDR3 DNA sequence: TGTGCCAGCAGTTTAGGGGGGACAGAACCCTACGAGCAGTACTTC.

The sample holds a few counts of this clonotype. The chain combines TRBV21-1 with TRBJ2-1; TRBD2 was called by the table and not checked on the DNA. TRBV21-1 is designated a pseudogene. There are 17 residues in the CDR3. CDR3 DNA: TGTGCCAGCAGCAAAGACCGACTAGCGGCTCCCTACAATGAGCAGTTCTTC. This sequence encodes CASSKDRLAAPYNEQFF.

A remark on this clonotype: One junction end does not reproduce the germline sequence, and a read error may be involved. The gene calls are TRBV9 and TRBJ2-1, with D perhaps matching TRBD2 (5 bases). Looked up from germline, CDR1 is SGDLS and CDR2 is YYNGEE. This CDR3 contains 16 residues. The DNA for the CDR3 is TGTACCAGCAGCGTAACGGGGTCGAGCTCCTACAATGAGCAGTTCTTC. It yields the protein CTSSVTGSSSYNEQFF.

The chain couples TRBV20-1 to TRBJ1-5, with 8 nucleotides matching TRBD1. CDR1 and CDR2 (germline): DFQATT, SNEGSKA (reference sequence). The V gene end was trimmed by 6 bases and the J gene end by 2 bases; junction bases not matched to a gene: 9. The CDR3 covers 15 residues. The CDR3 region is CSAPDPGGRNQPQHF. In nucleotides, the CDR3 is TGCAGTGCGCCAGACCCAGGGGGCCGCAATCAGCCCCAGCATTTT.

With regard to this clonotype: A clone one base away is much larger, so this may be a read error. V gene TRBV5-1 combines with J gene TRBJ2-1, with D perhaps assigned TRBD1 or TRBD2 (5 bases each). Germline CDR1 and CDR2: SGHRS and YFSETQ. CDR3 size: 14 residues. The CDR3 spells CASRAGADYNKQFF. The CDR3, as DNA: TGCGCCAGCAGAGCTGGGGCCGACTACAATAAGCAGTTCTTC.

In nucleotides, the CDR3 is TGTGCCAGCAGCACCGATGGAGGGGGGGGAGCCTACGAGCAGTACTTC. Its protein product is CASSTDGGGGAYEQYF. This sequence joins TRBV9 and TRBJ2-7, with TRBD2 as a possible D gene (7 bases). The germline gives CDR1 SGDLS, CDR2 YYNGEE. The V end lost 4 bases, the J end lost 2 bases, and 19 bases lay between the germline ends. This CDR3 is built from 16 residues.

This clonotype turned up a few times. This rearrangement joins TRBV7-9 to TRBJ1-2; D gene unclear. The germline gives CDR1 SEHNR, CDR2 FQNEAQ (reference sequence). The germline V and J ends were trimmed by 4 bases and 6 bases, with 15 bases remaining between them. This CDR3 contains 14 residues. CDR3 residues: CASSSRGSGHGYTF. CDR3 in DNA: TGTGCCAGCAGCTCCCGGGGTTCCGGTCATGGCTACACCTTC.

The rearrangement links TRBV6-5 to TRBJ1-1; perhaps TRBD1 as D (5 bases). V lost 0 bases and J 4 bases, leaving 9 bases between the germline ends. The V gene's germline CDR1 is MNHEY and CDR2 SVGAGI. The CDR3 has 14 amino acids. In nucleotides, the CDR3 is TGTGCCAGCAGTTACTCAGGGGTCATCACTGAAGCTTTCTTT. Translating gives CASSYSGVITEAFF.

This clonotype appeared once. The chain has TRBV7-2 and TRBJ1-2; D possibly corresponds to TRBD1 (5 bases). V was pared by 5 bases and J by 6 bases, with 13 bases between. Germline CDR1 and CDR2: SGHTA and FQGNSA. This CDR3 has 13 amino acids. The CDR3 DNA is TGTGCCAGCAGCCGGATGGGACCAAATGGCTACACCTTC. As protein: CASSRMGPNGYTF.

Notes on this clonotype: An end of the junction differs from the germline gene, which may be a read error. The CDR3 region has the DNA TGTGCCAGCAGTTTTCGACCCTCCTCCCACAATGAGCAGTTCTTC. Amino acid sequence: CASSFRPSSHNEQFF. V gene TRBV6-5 combines with J gene TRBJ2-1; D is unresolved. Germline CDR1 MNHEY, CDR2 SVGAGI. CDR3 size: 15 residues.

The chain combines TRBV6-9 with TRBJ2-3; D unresolved. Germline values: CDR1 MNHGY, CDR2 SVAAGI. Trimming took off 10 bases at V and 4 bases at J, with 15 bases between the two ends. CDR3 size: 13 residues. CDR3 residues: CATRRIFPDTQYF. CDR3 DNA: TGTGCCACCCGTAGGATTTTCCCAGATACGCAGTATTTT.

This clonotype was observed a few times. The chain is built from TRBV29-1 and TRBJ2-1; D perhaps matches TRBD1 (7 bases). V lost 3 bases, J lost 9 bases, and 12 bases lay in between. Per the germline V gene, CDR1 is SQVTM and CDR2 is ANQGSEA. This CDR3 is 12 amino acids long. The CDR3 here is CSVDRGASEQFF. CDR3 coding DNA: TGCAGCGTTGACAGGGGGGCTAGTGAGCAGTTCTTC.

The chain carries TRBV20-1 and TRBJ1-2; weak D call: TRBD1 (6 bases). With 0 bases removed from V and 1 base from J, the gap between germline ends came to 18 bases. Germline CDR1 DFQATT, CDR2 SNEGSKA (reference sequence). This CDR3 has 17 residues. The CDR3 sequence is CSARDPRQEPVNYGYTF. Written as DNA, the CDR3 is TGCAGTGCTAGAGACCCCCGACAGGAACCTGTTAACTATGGCTACACCTTC.

The genes are TRBV5-4 and TRBJ2-1; 8 bases map to TRBD2. The germline V gene has CDR1 SGHNT and CDR2 YYREEE (reference sequence). The CDR3 extends over 16 amino acids. V trimming: 4 bases; J trimming: 3 bases; junction bases outside the gene matches: 9. The CDR3, as DNA: TGTGCCAGCAGCAGCGTAGCGGGACCAATCTACAATGAGCAGTTCTTC. It yields the protein CASSSVAGPIYNEQFF. The whole variable domain, remainder taken from reference TRBV5-4 and TRBJ2-1, is ETGVTQSPTHLIKTRGQQVTLRCSSQSGHNTVSWYQQALGQGPQFIFQYYREEENGRGNFPPRFSGLQFPNYSSELNVNALELDDSALYLCASSSVAGPIYNEQFFGPGTRLTVL.

In this sample, this clonotype turned up a few times. The genes are TRBV7-2 and TRBJ2-1; 12 bases fit TRBD2. The CDR3 totals 15 residues. With V trimmed by 5 bases and J by 9 bases, 8 bases remained unmatched. Looked up from germline, CDR1 is SGHTA and CDR2 is FQGNSA. CDR3 residues: CASSRDSSGGVEQFF. The CDR3 nucleotides are TGTGCCAGCAGCCGAGACTCTAGCGGGGGGGTTGAGCAGTTCTTC. The full variable domain, its missing parts supplied by reference TRBV7-2 and TRBJ2-1, is GAGVSQSPSNKVTEKGKDVELRCDPISGHTALYWYRQSLGQGLEFLIYFQGNSAPDKSGLPSDRFSAERTGGSVSTLTIQRTQQEDSAVYLCASSRDSSGGVEQFFGPGTRLTVL.

CDR3 protein: CSALALGGGPFSYNEQFF. CDR3 bases: TGCAGTGCGCTCGCCCTGGGCGGGGGCCCCTTCTCCTACAATGAGCAGTTCTTC. The genes are TRBV20-1 and TRBJ2-1, with D maybe TRBD2 (7 bases). This CDR3 contains 18 residues. The germline CDR1 and CDR2 sequences are DFQATT and SNEGSKA (reference sequence). V was pared by 6 bases and J by 0 bases, with 24 bases between.

The chain has TRBV7-9 and TRBJ2-7; the D is unclear. Germline CDR1 reads SEHNR; CDR2 reads FQNEAQ (reference sequence). The CDR3 extends over 14 amino acids. Trimming removed 8 bases from V and 2 bases from J, with 16 bases in between. CDR3 loop: CASARAANTYEQYF. The CDR3 nucleotides are TGTGCCAGCGCTCGGGCAGCAAACACCTACGAGCAGTACTTC.

This clonotype occurred a few times. V usage is TRBV20-1 and J usage is TRBJ2-3; unclear D gene. The CDR3 is 15 residues long. Trimming removed 6 bases at V and 2 bases at J, with 18 bases between. Germline values: CDR1 DFQATT, CDR2 SNEGSKA (reference sequence). The chain's CDR3 is CSARRAGQITDTQYF. DNA for the CDR3: TGCAGTGCGCGACGGGCCGGCCAAATCACAGATACGCAGTATTTT.

The chain joins TRBV20-1 to TRBJ2-7, with D tentatively TRBD2 (5 bases). CDR3 length: 14 amino acids. CDR1 DFQATT and CDR2 SNEGSKA come from the germline V gene (reference sequence). V lost 0 bases and J lost 2, with 11 bases in between. DNA of the CDR3: TGCAGTGCTAGAGATGCGGGCACCACCTACGAGCAGTACTTC. Its protein is CSARDAGTTYEQYF.

Note on this clonotype: A single base separates this from a much larger clone, so it may be a read error. V gene TRBV5-1 combines with J gene TRBJ2-1; D remains unclear. Looked up from germline, CDR1 is SGHRS and CDR2 is YFSETQ. The CDR3 runs 14 residues. The ends were cut back, 3 bases at V and 0 bases at J, with 7 bases in the middle. CDR3 sequence: CASSSSLSYNEQFF. The CDR3 DNA reads TGCGCCAGCAGCTCATCTCTCTCCTACAATGAGCAGTTCTTC.

This clonotype appeared a few times. This sequence joins TRBV7-9 and TRBJ2-1, with 7 bases that match TRBD1. Germline V gene sequence: CDR1 SEHNR, CDR2 FQNEAQ (reference sequence). The V segment lost 1 base and the J segment 6 bases; nucleotides outside the gene matches: 9. This CDR3 is built from 16 residues. The DNA of the CDR3 is TGTGCCAGCAGCTTAGTAGTGGACAGGCTTCTCAATGAGCAGTTCTTC. It yields the protein CASSLVVDRLLNEQFF.

The V call is TRBV18, the J call TRBJ1-2; TRBD1 might be the D (5 bases). The V gene's germline CDR1 is KGHSH and CDR2 LQKENI. V was trimmed by 0 bases and J by 2 bases, leaving 13 bases between them. The CDR3 sequence is 16 residues long. DNA for the CDR3: TGTGCCAGCTCACCACCGACGGGACGCCCGAACTATGGCTACACCTTC. Its protein product is CASSPPTGRPNYGYTF.

The CDR3 coding sequence is TGTGCCACCTCGACTAGCGGGGGCCAGAGCACAGATACGCAGTATTTT. Protein product: CATSTSGGQSTDTQYF. The V call is TRBV12-3 or TRBV12-4, the J call TRBJ2-3, with 12 bases that match TRBD2. With V trimmed by 10 bases and J by 0 bases, 8 bases remained unmatched. The CDR3 runs to 16 residues.

About this clonotype itself: The junction does not match germline at one end; this may be a read error. The rearrangement joins TRBV20-1 to TRBJ2-6; 7 nucleotides agree with TRBD1. This CDR3 spans 15 amino acids. CDR1 and CDR2 from the germline V gene are DFQATT and SNEGSKA (reference sequence). The CDR3 sequence: CSAQDTGAGADVLTF. The DNA for the CDR3 is TGCAGTGCGCAGGATACAGGGGCAGGGGCCGACGTCCTGACTTTC.